The present T cell receptor (beta chain) was sequenced within a study of response to subunit inactivated influenza vaccine (dated by TCRdb to 2016 to 2018). Notes on the research overall: Deep quantitative profiling of the T cell receptor repertoire was used in the study to follow responses to a trivalent subunit inactivated influenza vaccine. What the research found in general, with its limitations: It was suggested by the authors that each seasonal influenza vaccination may recruit only a limited number of new T cells.

The CDR3 goes from the cysteine to the phenylalanine over 16 residues. The DNA shown is the 48-base CDR3, in frame from base 1. About this clonotype: Its antigen remains unidentified. A junction boundary mismatches the germline segment, possibly from a read error.

Library preparation used RT-PCR. The data were produced on an Illumina HiSeq 2500. The public reads were quality trimmed at Q25 with fastp and then assembled into clones with MiXCR by TCRdb, keeping productive beta chains. Rows merge per CDR3 protein into single entries with the most common DNA and genes. Present in this sample are 600,000 to 850,000 distinct CDR3 sequences, 14% of which were seen just once. The ten largest make up about 7.4% of the sample. The chain uses TRBV12-3 or TRBV12-4 and TRBJ1-1; 9 middle bases align to TRBD1. This specimen consisted of PBMCs from blood, obtained 14 days before vaccination. This clonotype was obtained from a man aged 45-65 years who received an inactivated influenza vaccine. Donor details come from another sample of the same person, matched by shared clones. For the CDR3, the sequence is CASSPRTGVVNTDAFF. The DNA sequence reads TGTGCCAGCAGTCCCCGGACAGGGGTAGTTAACACTGACGCTTTCTTT.